This T cell receptor (beta chain) was observed in a study of blood T cells in healthy people across ages. This clonotype was seen repeatedly, ten times or more. The authors ran a second PCR of roughly 7 to 11 cycles using a sample-barcoded 5' primer and a J-beta primer mix. Using its own MiXCR run on the 5' RACE reads, TCRdb lists one record per CDR3 protein. The sample includes hundreds of thousands of distinct CDR3 sequences, around 24% seen only once; the top ten take roughly 9.4%. CDR1 is SGHRS, CDR2 YFSETQ, per germline. The CDR3 covers 14 residues. V dropped 7 bases and J dropped 4; count of bases not matched to a gene: 7. The same sample was also studied in work on T cells of mothers and their children.

The chain links TRBV5-1 to TRBJ1-5; 8 bases are shared with TRBD1. This receptor was taken from a boy aged 10-17 years in good health. The sequencing sample was made of blood. The CDR3 protein is CASHPGGGNQPQHF. CDR3 sequence (DNA): TGCGCCAGCCACCCAGGGGGCGGGAATCAGCCCCAGCATTTT.